The 27 T cell receptor beta chains below were found in one sample sequenced in a study of T cell clonality in common variable immunodeficiency. TCRdb's table, derived via immunoSEQ multiplex PCR, lists solely in-frame clones and lacks some. Singletons are absent from the sample, which has tens of thousands of clones. The material sequenced was peripheral blood mononuclear cells. These receptor sequences come from a person aged 18 to 70 in good health.

There are a few counts of this clone. From the germline J gene comes the end of the CDR3, since the read stops 3 residues before it. The chain employs TRBV2 and TRBJ2-7; possible D gene TRBD1, 5 bases. V lost 7 bases and J lost 6, with 16 bases in between. CDR1 and CDR2 from the germline V gene are SNHLY and FYNNEI. This CDR3 contains 13 residues. CDR3 DNA (partial): TGTGCCAGCACCGGACAAAATATCCCCGAG. As protein: CASTGQNIPE. The CDR3 reads in full as CASTGQNIPEQYF.

Many counts were recorded for this clone. CDR3 protein: CASSFLLAGLSYEQYF. The sequenced CDR3 bases are TGTGCCAGCAGTTTCCTTCTAGCGGGACTCTCCTACGAG. The genes are TRBV28 and TRBJ2-7; 9 nucleotides agree with TRBD2. The read terminates 3 residues ahead of where the CDR3 ends, so the germline J gene completes it. The germline gives CDR1 MDHEN, CDR2 SYDVKM. Germline trimming cut 3 bases from V and 0 bases from J; bases unmatched to any gene: 6. CDR3 length: 16 residues. Variable domain in full (rest from reference TRBV28 and TRBJ2-7): DVKVTQSSRYLVKRTGEKVFLECVQDMDHENMFWYRQDPGLGLRLIYFSYDVKMKEKGDIPEGYSVSREKKERFSLILESASTNQTSMYLCASSFLLAGLSYEQYFGPGTRLTVT.

This clone has at least ten counts. The read ends 3 residues before the CDR3 terminus; that terminus is restored from the germline J gene. J is TRBJ2-1 and V is TRBV20-1, with D perhaps matching TRBD1 (6 bases). Germline V gene sequence: CDR1 DFQATT, CDR2 SNEGSKA (reference sequence). Between the trimmed V and J ends, which lost 3 bases and 9 bases, there was a span of 12 bases. This CDR3 has 12 amino acids. The CDR3 DNA, read in part, is TGCAGTGCTAGTAGGGGGTCTAGTGAG. This gives the protein CSASRGSSE. The whole CDR3 protein reads CSASRGSSEQFF.

The table lists this clone with many counts. The read is 3 residues too short to cover the CDR3 end, so that end is filled in from the germline J gene. V gene TRBV5-1 combines with J gene TRBJ2-1, with TRBD2 as a possible D gene (6 bases). The germline CDR1 and CDR2 sequences are SGHRS and YFSETQ. Trimming stripped 3 bases from V and 8 bases from J, with 15 bases between. The CDR3 extends over 14 amino acids. CDR3 bases read: TGCGCCAGCAGCTCCCGACTAGAACAGGATGAG. Its translation: CASSSRLEQDE. The whole CDR3 sequence is CASSSRLEQDEQFF. Together with reference TRBV5-1 and TRBJ2-1, the CDR3 gives the full variable domain: KAGVTQTPRYLIKTRGQQVTLSCSPISGHRSVSWYQQTPGQGLQFLFEYFSETQRNKGNFPGRFSGRQFSNSRSEMNVSTLELGDSALYLCASSSRLEQDEQFFGPGTRLTVL.

This clone occurred many times. The read falls 3 residues short of the CDR3 end, and the missing part is taken from the germline J gene. V gene TRBV18 combines with J gene TRBJ2-3, with 9 bases lining up with TRBD2. The CDR3 is made up of 14 amino acids. Germline lookup yields CDR1 KGHSH and CDR2 LQKENI. The J segment lost 6 bases and the V segment lost 5 bases, leaving 6 bases of the junction unmatched. CDR3 sequence reads: CASSFSGGGDTQYF. CDR3 DNA (partial): TGTGCCAGCTCATTTAGCGGGGGCGGTGATACG. Full variable domain (outside the CDR3, taken from reference TRBV18 and TRBJ2-3): NAGVMQNPRHLVRRRGQEARLRCSPMKGHSHVYWYRQLPEEGLKFMVYLQKENIIDESGMPKERFSAEFPKEGPSILRIQQVVRGDSAAYFCASSFSGGGDTQYFGPGTRLTVL.

Worth noting for this clone: The DNA ends 3 residues before the CDR3 does, and the rest of the CDR3 is filled in from the germline J gene. The V call is TRBV7-2, the J call TRBJ1-2; 10 nucleotides agree with TRBD1. J lost 4 bases, V lost 6 bases, and 5 bases had no gene match. Germline assignment: CDR1 SGHTA and CDR2 FQGNSA. The CDR3 sequence is 14 residues long. The CDR3 protein is CASRRQGAGYGYTF. The CDR3 DNA, read in part, is TGTGCCAGCAGACGACAGGGGGCCGGCTATGGC.

This clone appeared many times. The DNA ends 3 residues before the CDR3 does, and the rest of the CDR3 is filled in from the germline J gene. The chain recombines TRBV30 with TRBJ2-7, with TRBD1 identical over 9 bases. The V gene's germline CDR1 is GTSNPN and CDR2 SVGIG (reference sequence). V was pared by 4 bases and J by 1 base, with 14 bases of the junction left unmatched. The CDR3 sequence is 17 residues long. The CDR3 protein is CAWNTGTGRDGSYEQYF. CDR3 DNA, as far as it was read: TGTGCCTGGAACACCGGGACAGGGAGGGATGGTTCCTACGAG.

Concerning this clone itself: The read is 3 residues too short to cover the CDR3 end, so that end is filled in from the germline J gene. The chain links TRBV7-2 to TRBJ1-2, with D unclear. CDR1 is SGHTA and CDR2 is FQGNSA in the germline V gene. The CDR3 extends over 13 amino acids. Between the trimmed V and J ends, which lost 4 bases and 4 bases, there was a span of 10 bases. CDR3 in amino acids: CASSSQVGYGYTF. CDR3 DNA (partial): TGTGCCAGCAGCTCCCAGGTCGGCTATGGC.

This clone ranks as medium-sized (0.01 to 0.1%). Read coverage stops 3 residues before the CDR3 terminus; the germline J gene supplies the remainder. This chain links TRBV12-3 or TRBV12-4 with TRBJ1-5; 7 bases are shared with TRBD1. V lost 6 bases to trimming and J lost 4 bases; unmatched junction nucleotides: 6. The CDR3 consists of 14 residues. Partial CDR3 DNA: TGTGCCAGCAGCCCCGAGACAGGGAATCAGCCC. Protein: CASSPETGNQP. The full CDR3 protein reads CASSPETGNQPQHF.

This clone came up many times. The read comes to an end 3 residues before the CDR3 does, leaving the germline J gene to fill in the end. The chain uses TRBV6-2 or TRBV6-3 and TRBJ1-6; D is undetermined. There are 14 residues in the CDR3. Trimming stripped 6 bases from V and 8 bases from J, with 14 bases between. CDR1 is MNHEY and CDR2 is SVGEGT in the germline V gene. Here the CDR3 reads CASSPRGWDSPLHF. Partial CDR3 DNA: TGTGCCAGCAGCCCCCGGGGTTGGGATTCACCC.

The sample holds many counts of this clone. Sequencing ends 3 residues short of the CDR3 end; the germline J gene provides the rest. This sequence joins TRBV7-2 and TRBJ2-7; D gene unclear. CDR3 length: 13 residues. Germline V lookup: CDR1 SGHTA, CDR2 FQGNSA. V was cut by 1 base and J by 3 bases, with 7 bases left in between. The CDR3 spells CASSLGANYEQYF. The CDR3 DNA, read in part, is TGTGCCAGCAGCTTAGGGGCCAACTACGAG.

This clone has at least ten counts. The DNA read from the CDR3 is TGTGCCAGCTCACCTCTTAAAGCGGGTGAAAAA. It codes for CASSPLKAGEK. The complete CDR3 sequence is CASSPLKAGEKLFF. The chain carries TRBV18 and TRBJ1-4; D is unclear. The DNA ends 3 residues before the CDR3 does, and the rest of the CDR3 is filled in from the germline J gene. V dropped 3 bases and J dropped 7 bases, with 12 bases sitting between them. The CDR3 spans 14 residues. The germline CDR1 and CDR2 sequences are KGHSH and LQKENI.

The sample holds many counts of this clone. The read finishes 3 residues shy of the CDR3 end, and the germline J gene is used to complete it. V gene TRBV7-9 combines with J gene TRBJ2-2; TRBD2 matches at 8 bases. V shed 6 bases and J 8 bases; nucleotides not matched to a gene: 5. Germline-derived CDR1 and CDR2 are SEHNR and FQNEAQ (reference sequence). The CDR3 is made up of 13 amino acids. The CDR3 sequence: CASSRGGAGELFF. CDR3 DNA (partial): TGTGCCAGCAGTCGGGGGGGCGCAGGGGAG.

Many counts were recorded for this clone. The read is 3 residues too short to cover the CDR3 end, so that end is filled in from the germline J gene. The chain employs TRBV5-6 and TRBJ2-2; unclear D gene. CDR3 size: 12 residues. Germline V gene lookup returns CDR1 SGHDT and CDR2 YYEEEE. V was shortened by 2 bases and J by 6 bases, with 5 bases between the two germline ends. The CDR3 protein is CASSFPAGELFF. The CDR3 bases that were read are TGTGCCAGCAGCTTCCCGGCCGGGGAG.

This clone came up many times. The read comes to an end 3 residues before the CDR3 does, leaving the germline J gene to fill in the end. J is TRBJ2-7 and V is TRBV20-1, with TRBD2 matching 8 bases. With V trimmed by 3 bases and J by 0 bases, 1 base remained unmatched. This CDR3 has 13 residues. The germline CDR1 and CDR2 sequences are DFQATT and SNEGSKA (reference sequence). Incomplete CDR3 DNA: TGCAGTGCTAGTAGCGGGAACTCCTACGAG. It translates to CSASSGNSYE. The full CDR3 is CSASSGNSYEQYF.

This clone was seen ten or more times. The read ends 3 residues before the CDR3 terminus; that terminus is restored from the germline J gene. The chain couples TRBV20-1 to TRBJ1-1; TRBD1 matches 7 bases. Germline-derived CDR1 and CDR2 are DFQATT and SNEGSKA (reference sequence). J gave up 3 bases and V 7 bases, and 8 bases lay outside the gene matches. The CDR3 has 13 residues. CDR3 bases read: TGCAGTGTCAAGACAGGGAGGGACACTGAA. Translation gives CSVKTGRDTE. The CDR3 in its entirety is CSVKTGRDTEAFF.

This clone was seen repeatedly, ten times or more. The read comes to an end 3 residues before the CDR3 does, leaving the germline J gene to fill in the end. The rearrangement links TRBV19 to TRBJ1-5; 10 nucleotides match TRBD1. Looked up from germline, CDR1 is LNHDA and CDR2 is SQIVND (reference sequence). This CDR3 is 16 amino acids long. With 5 bases clipped from V and 6 bases from J, the junction kept 10 bases outside the gene matches. The CDR3 is CASSPRDRGWGQPQHF. Incomplete CDR3 DNA: TGTGCCAGTAGTCCCAGGGACAGGGGTTGGGGTCAGCCC.

This clone was found a few times. The CDR3 end falls 3 residues outside the read, so it is completed with the germline J gene. This chain links TRBV5-8 with TRBJ1-1; weak D call: TRBD1 (6 bases). CDR1 and CDR2 from the germline V gene are SGHTS and YDEGEE. Trimming took 4 bases from V and 5 from J, leaving 9 bases between them. This CDR3 contains 12 residues. The CDR3 bases that were read are TGTGCCAGCAGCCTCAGGGGTACTGAA. Translating it yields CASSLRGTE. The whole CDR3 is CASSLRGTEAFF.

This clone was recorded at least ten times. The missing CDR3 end, 3 residues past where the read stops, is filled in from the germline J gene. V gene TRBV5-1 combines with J gene TRBJ2-3; 12 nucleotides agree with TRBD2. The J segment lost 2 bases and the V segment lost 4 bases, leaving 5 bases of the junction unmatched. The V gene's germline CDR1 is SGHRS and CDR2 YFSETQ. The CDR3 contains 16 residues. The CDR3 sequence: CASSTGTSGSTDTQYF. The part of the CDR3 DNA that was read is TGCGCCAGCAGCACCGGGACTAGCGGGTCCACAGATACG. The full variable domain, in which reference TRBV5-1 and TRBJ2-3 provide the parts outside the CDR3, is KAGVTQTPRYLIKTRGQQVTLSCSPISGHRSVSWYQQTPGQGLQFLFEYFSETQRNKGNFPGRFSGRQFSNSRSEMNVSTLELGDSALYLCASSTGTSGSTDTQYFGPGTRLTVL.

The table lists this clone with many counts. With the read ending 3 residues before the CDR3 end, the germline J gene is used to fill in that end. This chain joins TRBV5-1 and TRBJ2-1; D is undetermined. The CDR3 sequence is 16 residues long. The V and J ends lost 4 bases and 0 bases respectively, with 14 bases between them. Per germline, CDR1 SGHRS and CDR2 YFSETQ. CDR3 DNA (partial): TGCGCCAGCAGCGTGCCGTGGGCCAGCTCCTACAATGAG. It yields the protein CASSVPWASSYNE. The entire CDR3 sequence reads CASSVPWASSYNEQFF.

This clone was counted at least ten times. The CDR3 end lies 3 residues beyond the end of the read and is filled in from the germline J gene. The gene calls are TRBV10-3 and TRBJ1-4; 7 bases map to TRBD1. Trimming removed 2 bases from V and 7 bases from J; junction bases left unmatched: 7. The CDR3 runs 15 residues. Germline values: CDR1 ENHRY, CDR2 SYGVKD. The sequenced part of the CDR3 DNA is TGTGCCATCAGTGAGGGGGGCAGGGGGTTTGAAAAA. Protein: CAISEGGRGFEK. The CDR3 reads in full as CAISEGGRGFEKLFF.

This clone was recorded many times. The read falls 3 residues short of the CDR3 end, and the missing part is taken from the germline J gene. The rearrangement uses TRBV2 and TRBJ1-1, with D perhaps TRBD1 (6 bases). The CDR3 length is 11 residues. Per the germline V gene, CDR1 is SNHLY and CDR2 is FYNNEI. The CDR3 sequence is CASRAQGEAFF. The part of the CDR3 DNA that was read is TGTGCCAGCAGAGCACAGGGAGAA. The entire variable domain, with the rest obtained from reference TRBV2 and TRBJ1-1, is as follows: EPEVTQTPSHQVTQMGQEVILRCVPISNHLYFYWYRQILGQKVEFLVSFYNNEISEKSEIFDDQFSVERPDGSNFTLKIRSTKLEDSAMYFCASRAQGEAFFGQGTRLTVV.

This clone was seen many times. One end of the junction varies from germline; a read error may be responsible. The read terminates 3 residues before the CDR3 end, so the remaining end is supplied by the germline J gene. V and J are TRBV15 and TRBJ2-7; D call uncertain. CDR1 and CDR2 from the germline V gene are LNHNV and YYDKDF (reference sequence). The CDR3 is made up of 13 amino acids. The covered CDR3 bases are TGTGCAACCACAATGGGTCTTAGGGACGAG. Protein: CATTMGLRDE. The entire CDR3 sequence reads CATTMGLRDEQYF. The full variable domain, rest sourced from reference TRBV15 and TRBJ2-7, is DAMVIQNPRYQVTQFGKPVTLSCSQTLNHNVMYWYQQKSSQAPKLLFHYYDKDFNNEADTPDNFQSRRPNTSFCFLDIRSPGLGDTAMYLCATTMGLRDEQYFGPGTRLTVT.

Ten or more counts support this clone. Sequencing ends 3 residues short of the CDR3 end; the germline J gene provides the rest. V and J are TRBV5-1 and TRBJ2-1; TRBD2 agrees at 11 bases. The length of the CDR3 is 16 residues. The germline V gene has CDR1 SGHRS and CDR2 YFSETQ. Trimming at V came to 5 bases and at J to 4 bases, leaving 8 bases not matched to a gene. The CDR3 reads CASSDPTSGMYNEQFF. CDR3 DNA (partial): TGCGCCAGCAGTGATCCGACTAGCGGGATGTACAATGAG.

This clone has ten or more counts. The CDR3 end falls 3 residues outside the read, so it is completed with the germline J gene. The rearrangement links TRBV7-9 to TRBJ1-1, with no clear D. V lost 3 bases and J lost 2, with 4 bases in between. The germline gives CDR1 SEHNR, CDR2 FQNEAQ (reference sequence). The CDR3 extends over 12 amino acids. The DNA read from the CDR3 is TGTGCCAGCAGCTTCCTCAACACTGAA. It is translated as CASSFLNTE. The entire CDR3 protein is CASSFLNTEAFF. The whole variable domain, remainder taken from reference TRBV7-9 and TRBJ1-1, is DTGVSQNPRHKITKRGQNVTFRCDPISEHNRLYWYRQTLGQGPEFLTYFQNEAQLEKSRLLSDRFSAERPKGSFSTLEIQRTEQGDSAMYLCASSFLNTEAFFGQGTRLTVV.

This clone was counted at least ten times. The CDR3 end lies 3 residues beyond the end of the read and is filled in from the germline J gene. The V gene is TRBV7-9, the J gene TRBJ2-7; the D is unclear. CDR3 size: 15 residues. Per germline, CDR1 SEHNR and CDR2 FQNEAQ (reference sequence). The V and J ends lost 5 bases and 4 bases respectively, with 18 bases between them. CDR3 sequence: CASSPEVQPGYEQYF. The CDR3 bases that were read are TGTGCCAGCAGCCCGGAAGTCCAGCCCGGGTACGAG.

The table lists this clone with many counts. Read data end 3 residues before the CDR3 end; the end is taken from the germline J gene. This chain joins TRBV5-1 and TRBJ2-3; 10 nucleotides line up with TRBD2. The CDR3 extends over 17 amino acids. V dropped 4 bases and J dropped 1; count of bases not matched to a gene: 9. Germline CDR1 SGHRS, CDR2 YFSETQ. The CDR3 DNA, read in part, is TGCGCCAGCAGCATCATCCCCGGGACTAGCGGCACAGATACG. Amino acid sequence: CASSIIPGTSGTDT. The complete CDR3 sequence is CASSIIPGTSGTDTQYF.